A single TCR beta chain is shown here with its context. The V segment lost 4 bases and the J segment 0 bases; nucleotides outside the gene matches: 2. The CDR3 has 15 amino acids. CDR1 and CDR2 from the germline V gene are MNHEY and SMNVEV (reference sequence). These data originate in a study of blood T cell repertoires in COVID-19. The overall study: The United States, Italy and Spain were the sources of the acute and convalescent COVID-19 samples.

Donors were grouped by their self-reported clinical history. For recovered donors of Cohort 3, there were two negative PCRs, clearance, or symptom resolution. Assay: immunoSEQ multiplex PCR; the TCRdb copy retains only in-frame clones and omits some. The table lists a few hundred thousand clones, 92% of them singletons. The chain carries TRBV27 and TRBJ2-1, with TRBD2 matching over 8 bases. Sequencing input: PBMCs or T cells enriched from blood (not recorded which). This TCR derives from a woman under 40 who had recovered from COVID-19. For the CDR3, the DNA is TGTGCCAGCAGTTCAGCGGGGGTCTCCTACAATGAGCAGTTCTTC. Residues: CASSSAGVSYNEQFF.